Presented here are 25 T cell receptor beta chains from one specimen sequenced in a study of blood T cell repertoires in COVID-19. The repertoire was sequenced with immunoSEQ multiplex PCR; TCRdb's copy has only in-frame clones and lacks some. Among 390,000 or so clones, about 89% were seen once, and the ten largest hold roughly a tenth. The sample taken for sequencing was peripheral blood. Receptor source: a woman in her 30s with COVID-19, enrolled during active disease.

This sequence joins TRBV6-5 and TRBJ2-1; 11 bases are a match to TRBD2. Germline V CDR1 and CDR2: MNHEY, SVGAGI. With 6 bases clipped from V and 6 bases from J, the junction kept 7 bases outside the gene matches. The CDR3 sequence is 15 residues long. CDR3 amino acids: CASRLLAGVGNEQFF. CDR3 bases: TGTGCCAGCAGACTACTAGCGGGAGTAGGCAATGAGCAGTTCTTC.

V and J are TRBV30 and TRBJ2-7, with 9 nucleotides matching TRBD2. Germline lookup yields CDR1 GTSNPN and CDR2 SVGIG (reference sequence). The trim removed 5 bases at V and 1 base at J, leaving 3 bases unmatched. The CDR3 is made up of 13 amino acids. CDR3 DNA: TGTGCCTGGGCCAGCGGGAGGTCCTACGAGCAGTACTTC. Amino acids: CAWASGRSYEQYF.

V is TRBV7-9 and J is TRBJ2-1, with 12 bases matching TRBD2. The ends lost 4 bases at V and 7 bases at J; junction bases unmatched: 5. Looked up from germline, CDR1 is SEHNR and CDR2 is FQNEAQ (reference sequence). The CDR3 runs to 15 residues. Here the CDR3 DNA reads TGTGCCAGCAGCTCGACTAGCGGGAGAGTAAATGAGCAGTTCTTC. Residues: CASSSTSGRVNEQFF.

This chain uses TRBV10-1 with TRBJ2-7, with a possible D match to TRBD1 (5 bases). Germline V gene sequence: CDR1 WNHNN, CDR2 SYGVQD (reference sequence). CDR3 length equals 13 residues. Trimming stripped 0 bases from V and 6 bases from J, with 9 bases between. The CDR3 sequence: CASSESTVAEQYF. The DNA for the CDR3 is TGCGCCAGCAGTGAGTCGACAGTTGCCGAGCAGTACTTC.

CDR3 coding DNA: TGTGCCACCAGTGATTTCCCCACTAGCGGGAGAAGGGCAGATACGCAGTATTTT. Protein: CATSDFPTSGRRADTQYF. The chain employs TRBV24-1 and TRBJ2-3, with 11 bases aligning to TRBD2. V was clipped by 1 base and J by 4 bases; unmatched bases: 9. The CDR3 spans 18 residues. Germline-derived CDR1 and CDR2 are KGHDR and SFDVKD.

This chain links TRBV19 with TRBJ1-3; 7 bases agree with TRBD1. V was pared by 5 bases and J by 0 bases, with 7 bases of the junction left unmatched. Germline loops: CDR1 LNHDA, CDR2 SQIVND (reference sequence). The CDR3 contains 16 residues. CDR3 region: CASSPRTGPSGNTIYF. The CDR3 region has the DNA TGTGCCAGTAGTCCCCGGACAGGACCCTCTGGAAACACCATATATTTT.

The V and J genes are TRBV7-6 and TRBJ1-1, with unresolved D. The CDR3 runs to 11 residues. Deletions cut 3 bases from V and 8 bases from J, with 7 bases between. Germline V gene data show CDR1 as SGHVS and CDR2 as FNYEAQ. The CDR3 loop reads CASSLTREAFF. CDR3 coding DNA: TGTGCCAGCAGCTTGACAAGAGAAGCTTTCTTT. The variable domain in full, with the rest retrieved from reference TRBV7-6 and TRBJ1-1, is GAGVSQSPRYKVTKRGQDVALRCDPISGHVSLYWYRQALGQGPEFLTYFNYEAQQDKSGLPNDRFSAERPEGSISTLTIQRTEQRDSAMYRCASSLTREAFFGQGTRLTVV.

Remarks on this clone: At one boundary the junction diverges from the germline segment, which might be a read error. The gene calls are TRBV4-3 and TRBJ1-1; D remains unclear. This CDR3 comprises 12 residues. Per germline, CDR1 LGHNA and CDR2 YSLEER. CDR3 sequence reads: CASSQDWTERVF. CDR3 in DNA: TGCGCCAGCAGCCAAGATTGGACGGAGAGGGTCTTT.

The chain uses TRBV30 and TRBJ1-2; D gene ambiguous. Trimming shortened V by 2 bases and J by 5 bases, and 12 bases separated the two germline ends. The CDR3 totals 13 residues. Germline V gene data show CDR1 as GTSNPN and CDR2 as SVGIG (reference sequence). CDR3 loop: CAWSPHGRYGYTF. The CDR3 coding sequence is TGTGCCTGGAGTCCTCATGGGAGGTATGGCTACACCTTC.

The genes are TRBV4-1 and TRBJ2-1, with 13 nucleotides matching TRBD2. Germline V CDR1 and CDR2: MGHRA, YSYEKL. J gave up 6 bases and V 1 base, and 6 bases lay outside the gene matches. This CDR3 contains 17 residues. CDR3 bases: TGCGCCAGCAGCCAAGGGACTAGCGGGAGAGTAGGCAATGAGCAGTTCTTC. Residues: CASSQGTSGRVGNEQFF.

In its sample, this clone was seen once. V is TRBV19 and J is TRBJ2-3; tentatively, D is TRBD1 (5 bases). The germline V gene encodes CDR1 LNHDA and CDR2 SQIVND (reference sequence). V lost 3 bases and J 5 bases, leaving 9 bases between the germline ends. CDR3 length: 13 amino acids. As DNA, the CDR3 is TGTGCCAGTAGTATTTCCAGGGAAGATACGCAGTATTTT. Amino acid sequence: CASSISREDTQYF.

V gene TRBV3-1 (or the pseudogene TRBV3-2) combines with J gene TRBJ2-1; weak D call: TRBD1 (5 bases). CDR1 LGHDT and CDR2 YNNKEL come from the germline V gene (reference sequence). The CDR3 is made up of 12 amino acids. V lost 3 bases to trimming and J lost 9 bases, with 9 bases between them. The CDR3 DNA follows: TGTGCCAGCAGCCACAGGCAGGGTGAGCAGTTCTTC. It encodes CASSHRQGEQFF.

Only one count was recorded for this clone. The J gene is TRBJ1-4, the V gene TRBV28; D is ambiguous. With 3 bases removed from V and 10 bases from J, the gap between germline ends came to 12 bases. Germline assignment: CDR1 MDHEN and CDR2 SYDVKM. This CDR3 region has 13 residues. CDR3 loop: CASSFTPDPKLFF. The CDR3 region has the DNA TGTGCCAGCAGTTTTACCCCAGATCCAAAACTGTTTTTT.

Turning to this clone: Since a much larger clone is just one base distant, this may be a read error. The chain recombines TRBV6-6 with TRBJ1-1; 8 nucleotides match TRBD1. This CDR3 contains 13 residues. V dropped 7 bases and J dropped 1; count of bases not matched to a gene: 2. Germline CDR1 reads MNHNY; CDR2 reads SVGAGI (reference sequence). CDR3 residues: CASKDRENTEAFF. The CDR3 region has the DNA TGTGCCAGCAAGGACAGGGAGAACACTGAAGCTTTCTTT.

V usage is TRBV4-1 and J usage is TRBJ2-7, with 11 bases lining up with TRBD1. The CDR3 sequence is 15 residues long. Germline V gene data show CDR1 as MGHRA and CDR2 as YSYEKL. V shed 1 base and J 9 bases; nucleotides not matched to a gene: 8. The CDR3 DNA sequence: TGCGCCAGCAGCCAAGGTGGGACAGGGGGGACTCGGCAGTACTTC. This codes for CASSQGGTGGTRQYF.

V and J are TRBV5-6 and TRBJ2-1; D is perhaps TRBD2 (6 bases). CDR1 SGHDT and CDR2 YYEEEE come from the germline V gene. There are 15 residues in the CDR3. V was clipped by 3 bases and J by 2 bases, with 12 bases between them. The CDR3 region has the DNA TGTGCCAGCAGCTCATGGGGGGTGGCCTACAATGAGCAGTTCTTC. Amino acids: CASSSWGVAYNEQFF.

In its sample, this clone was seen once. The chain carries TRBV9 and TRBJ2-2; TRBD2 agrees at 13 bases. The germline gives CDR1 SGDLS, CDR2 YYNGEE. Trimming at V came to 3 bases and at J to 2 bases, leaving 10 bases not matched to a gene. The CDR3 runs to 19 residues. Here the CDR3 reads CASSAGLAGAEGNTGELFF. The DNA of the CDR3 is TGTGCCAGCAGCGCTGGACTAGCGGGAGCTGAAGGTAACACCGGGGAGCTGTTTTTT. The full variable domain, completed using reference TRBV9 and TRBJ2-2, is DSGVTQTPKHLITATGQRVTLRCSPRSGDLSVYWYQQSLDQGLQFLIQYYNGEERAKGNILERFSAQQFPDLHSELNLSSLELGDSALYFCASSAGLAGAEGNTGELFFGEGSRLTVL.

The chain is built from TRBV4-2 and TRBJ2-7; TRBD2 matches 7 bases. The V and J ends lost 1 base and 1 base, in that order; junction bases with no gene match: 4. The CDR3 has 15 amino acids. The germline CDR1 and CDR2 sequences are LGHNA and YNFKEQ. The CDR3 DNA reads TGTGCCAGCAGCCAAGGTGGGGGGGGGTCCTACGAGCAGTACTTC. Protein: CASSQGGGGSYEQYF.

The chain uses TRBV7-3 and TRBJ2-1; 9 positions agree with TRBD1. This CDR3 region has 14 residues. V shed 5 bases and J 8 bases; nucleotides not matched to a gene: 7. The germline CDR1 and CDR2 sequences are SGHTA and FQGTGA. The CDR3 coding sequence is TGTGCCAGCAGCAAAATGGGACAGGGCGATGAGCAGTTCTTC. Its protein product is CASSKMGQGDEQFF.

V gene TRBV6-2 or TRBV6-3 combines with J gene TRBJ1-2, with 10 bases that match TRBD1. CDR1 and CDR2 from the germline V gene are MNHEY and SVGEGT. The CDR3 loop spans 16 amino acids. The trim removed 4 bases at V and 6 bases at J, leaving 11 bases unmatched. Here the CDR3 DNA reads TGTGCCAGCAGTTTAATGACAGGGGGCATAGAGAATGGCTACACCTTC. Protein sequence: CASSLMTGGIENGYTF.

The chain is built from TRBV11-1 and TRBJ2-1; perhaps TRBD1 as D (5 bases). The CDR3 spans 16 residues. Germline V CDR1 and CDR2: SGHAT, FQDESV (reference sequence). The V end lost 5 bases, the J end lost 3 bases, and 17 bases lay between the germline ends. This CDR3 is CASSPEARRGYNEQFF. The CDR3 region has the DNA TGTGCCAGCAGCCCAGAGGCGAGAAGGGGCTACAATGAGCAGTTCTTC.

This clone was seen a few times. The chain recombines TRBV6-5 with TRBJ2-7, with D possibly TRBD2 on 5 matching bases. The CDR3 has 12 residues. The ends were cut back, 8 bases at V and 5 bases at J, with 13 bases in the middle. The germline V gene encodes CDR1 MNHEY and CDR2 SVGAGI. CDR3 protein: CASRRGFNEQYF. CDR3 nucleotide sequence: TGTGCCAGCCGGCGAGGGTTTAACGAGCAGTACTTC.

This clone was detected a few times. V usage is TRBV28 and J usage is TRBJ2-2, with TRBD1 as a possible D gene (6 bases). Germline V gene sequence: CDR1 MDHEN, CDR2 SYDVKM. The CDR3 contains 13 residues. V shed 3 bases and J shed 5 bases, with 7 bases lying between them. Here the CDR3 reads CASSFTGTGELFF. For the CDR3, the DNA is TGTGCCAGCAGTTTTACAGGGACCGGGGAGCTGTTTTTT.

The chain recombines TRBV19 with TRBJ2-7, with 7 positions matching TRBD1. Germline CDR1 is LNHDA and CDR2 is SQIVND (reference sequence). The CDR3 has 14 amino acids. The V segment lost 6 bases and the J segment 2 bases; nucleotides outside the gene matches: 7. In DNA, the CDR3 is TGTGCCAGTAGAACAACCGGGACAGCCTACGAGCAGTACTTC. It is translated as CASRTTGTAYEQYF.

The chain carries TRBV6-5 and TRBJ2-7; tentatively, D is TRBD1 (7 bases). There are 14 residues in the CDR3. Germline lookup yields CDR1 MNHEY and CDR2 SVGAGI. The V and J ends lost 10 bases and 0 bases respectively, with 16 bases between them. DNA of the CDR3: TGTGCCACCCGCTCAGGGGGGAGCTCCTACGAGCAGTACTTC. Protein sequence: CATRSGGSSYEQYF.